Listed below are T cell receptor beta chains from one sample, sequenced in a study of blood T cell repertoires in COVID-19. Assay: immunoSEQ multiplex PCR; the TCRdb copy retains only in-frame clones and omits some. Of some 290,000 clones in the sample, roughly 90% were seen once. The sample was peripheral blood. All receptors derive from a woman aged 25 to 39 with COVID-19, enrolled during active disease. Both conserved end residues are part of each CDR3. The order of the fields is CDR3 DNA, CDR3 protein, J gene, D gene, clone size, V gene. The D gene is left open where the match is weak. Clone size is not always given. Where it is, it says once, few, many or a class for expanded clones.

TGTGCCAGCAGCTTGGAAAGGGACTTCGTCTACGAGCAGTACTTC,CASSLERDFVYEQYF,TRBJ2-7,NA,NA,TRBV5-5
TGTGCCAGTAGCTGGACAGGGGTGGGAGAGACCCAGTACTTC,CASSWTGVGETQYF,TRBJ2-5,TRBD1,NA,TRBV19
TGTGCCACCAGCAGAGAAAAAGGGGGCGGATCTTATGGCTACACCTTC,CATSREKGGGSYGYTF,TRBJ1-2,TRBD1,NA,TRBV15
TGCGCCAGCAGCTTGGGACAGGGAAGAAGGACTGAAGCTTTCTTT,CASSLGQGRRTEAFF,TRBJ1-1,TRBD1,NA,TRBV5-1
TGTGCCAGCAGCCATCGGGTTTCTGGAAACACCATATATTTT,CASSHRVSGNTIYF,TRBJ1-3,NA,NA,TRBV3-1/TRBV3-2
TGCGCCAGCAACTATTCTCCGGGGGGGCGAAGTACTGAAGCTTTCTTT,CASNYSPGGRSTEAFF,TRBJ1-1,NA,few,TRBV5-1
TGTGCCAGCGGAAGAGACAGAAGCGACTATGGCTACACCTTC,CASGRDRSDYGYTF,TRBJ1-2,NA,NA,TRBV2
TGTGCCAGCAGTTTGATAGGGGGCGCTTCAAGGGAATCCTATGGCTACACCTTC,CASSLIGGASRESYGYTF,TRBJ1-2,TRBD1,NA,TRBV27
TGCGCCAGCAGCTTGGGGCGGGAGAACACTGAAGCTTTCTTT,CASSLGRENTEAFF,TRBJ1-1,NA,NA,TRBV5-1
TGTGCCAGCAGCCCCTTGTCTAGCACAGATACGCAGTATTTT,CASSPLSSTDTQYF,TRBJ2-3,NA,NA,TRBV27
TGCGCCAGCAGCTCCACCGGGACTCCTTCCCCCTACGAGCAGTACTTC,CASSSTGTPSPYEQYF,TRBJ2-7,NA,NA,TRBV5-1
TGCAGCGCCCGGATGGACATAAGAGCCTACGAGCAGTACTTC,CSARMDIRAYEQYF,TRBJ2-7,NA,NA,TRBV29-1
TGTGCCACCACAGGACTAGCGGGAGTGGAAGAGACCCAGTACTTC,CATTGLAGVEETQYF,TRBJ2-5,TRBD2,NA,TRBV10-3
TGCAGCGCCGCTCAAGGGTGGGGGGATTCTGCTGAAGCTTTCTTT,CSAAQGWGDSAEAFF,TRBJ1-1,NA,NA,TRBV29-1
TGTGCCAGCAGCTTAGGGGACAGGGGGCCGGGAGGCAATCAGCCCCAGCATTTT,CASSLGDRGPGGNQPQHF,TRBJ1-5,TRBD1,few,TRBV7-2
TGTGCCAGCAGCTTGGTAGGGGTAGAGGACACCGGGGAGCTGTTTTTT,CASSLVGVEDTGELFF,TRBJ2-2,NA,NA,TRBV5-5
TGTGCCAGTAGTGGTGCGGGGGCAGGAACTAATGAAAAACTGTTTTTT,CASSGAGAGTNEKLFF,TRBJ1-4,NA,NA,TRBV19
TGTGCCAGCAGCCAAGGATTAGGACTAGCGGGAGACACCGGGGAGCTGTTTTTT,CASSQGLGLAGDTGELFF,TRBJ2-2,TRBD2,once,TRBV4-2
TGCAGCGGCCAGGACAGGGGAGTCGGCGAGCAGTACTTC,CSGQDRGVGEQYF,TRBJ2-7,TRBD1,NA,TRBV29-1
TGTGCCAGCAGCCAAGATCGGGGGAGGGTACAGGAGACCCAGTACTTC,CASSQDRGRVQETQYF,TRBJ2-5,TRBD2,NA,TRBV3-1/TRBV3-2
TGTGCCAGCAGTTCCCCTGAGGTTACTGGCTACACCTTC,CASSSPEVTGYTF,TRBJ1-2,NA,NA,TRBV6-1
TGTGCCAGCTCCCCGGACTCGGTCACAGATACGCAGTATTTT,CASSPDSVTDTQYF,TRBJ2-3,NA,NA,TRBV18